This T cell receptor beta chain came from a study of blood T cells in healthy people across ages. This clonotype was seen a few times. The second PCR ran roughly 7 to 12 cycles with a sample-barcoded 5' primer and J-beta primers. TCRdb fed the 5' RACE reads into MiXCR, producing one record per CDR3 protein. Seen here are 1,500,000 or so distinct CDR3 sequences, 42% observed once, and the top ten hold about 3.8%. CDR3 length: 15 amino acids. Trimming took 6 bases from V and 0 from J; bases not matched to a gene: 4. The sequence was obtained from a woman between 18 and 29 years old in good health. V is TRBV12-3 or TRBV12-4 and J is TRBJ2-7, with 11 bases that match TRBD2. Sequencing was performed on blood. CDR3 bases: TGTGCCAGCAGACCTAGCGGGGGGCCCTCCTACGAGCAGTACTTC. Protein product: CASRPSGGPSYEQYF.